The 2 T cell receptor beta chains listed next were all sequenced from one sample in a study of blood T cell repertoires in COVID-19. Libraries were prepared by immunoSEQ multiplex PCR; TCRdb keeps only in-frame clonotypes and omits some of them. The data contain just over 65,000 clones, approximately 90% of them singletons. What was sequenced was peripheral blood. The receptors were sampled from a man under 40 with acute or convalescent COVID-19.

This chain uses TRBV28 with TRBJ2-2; perhaps TRBD1 as D (6 bases). Germline values: CDR1 MDHEN, CDR2 SYDVKM. V was shortened by 5 bases and J by 0 bases, with 16 bases between the two germline ends. The CDR3 spans 17 residues. This chain's CDR3 is CASSLLWDTSNTGELFF. DNA of the CDR3: TGTGCCAGCAGTCTCCTCTGGGACACGTCGAACACCGGGGAGCTGTTTTTT. The whole variable domain, remainder taken from reference TRBV28 and TRBJ2-2, is DVKVTQSSRYLVKRTGEKVFLECVQDMDHENMFWYRQDPGLGLRLIYFSYDVKMKEKGDIPEGYSVSREKKERFSLILESASTNQTSMYLCASSLLWDTSNTGELFFGEGSRLTVL.

This clone was detected once. The chain is built from TRBV10-3 and TRBJ1-5; D not certain. Germline V gene data show CDR1 as ENHRY and CDR2 as SYGVKD. V was shortened by 4 bases and J by 7 bases, with 14 bases between the two germline ends. This CDR3 region has 14 residues. CDR3 bases: TGTGCCATCAGTGCGAGTCCCGGGAACCAGCCCCAGCATTTT. The encoded protein is CAISASPGNQPQHF.